The 27 T cell receptor beta chains listed next were all sequenced from one sample in a study of shared clonotypes between healthy human individuals. TCRdb keeps only in-frame clones here, not all; method: immunoSEQ multiplex PCR. This table holds approximately 480,000 clones, 75% to 80% found once. Sequencing used PBMCs. Receptors were obtained from a woman aged 40 to 50 in good health. Some clones in this sample may be carry-over from other donors' samples.

A word on this clone: This sample includes further DNA sequences coding for the same CDR3. The CDR3 protein is CASSLARGYEQYF. The CDR3 bases are TGCGCCAGCAGCTTGGCCAGGGGTTACGAGCAGTACTTC. This rearrangement joins TRBV5-1 to TRBJ2-7, with D possibly being TRBD1 (6 bases). The CDR3 spans 13 residues. With 0 bases removed from V and 4 bases from J, the gap between germline ends came to 8 bases. Germline V CDR1 and CDR2: SGHRS, YFSETQ.

DNA of the CDR3: TGTGCCAGCAGCTTGCGATCGGGGACATTCAACACTGAAGCTTTCTTT. It translates to CASSLRSGTFNTEAFF. This rearrangement joins TRBV5-6 to TRBJ1-1; D possibly corresponds to TRBD1 (6 bases). The germline V gene encodes CDR1 SGHDT and CDR2 YYEEEE. The CDR3 has 16 residues. Trimming pared 1 base from V and 2 bases from J, leaving 15 bases between. The variable domain in full, with the rest retrieved from reference TRBV5-6 and TRBJ1-1, is DAGVTQSPTHLIKTRGQQVTLRCSPKSGHDTVSWYQQALGQGPQFIFQYYEEEERQRGNFPDRFSGHQFPNYSSELNVNALLLGDSALYLCASSLRSGTFNTEAFFGQGTRLTVV.

The V and J genes are TRBV2 and TRBJ1-4, with a weak D call TRBD1 (6 bases). The CDR3 spans 14 residues. V shed 7 bases and J shed 7 bases, with 16 bases lying between them. CDR1 is SNHLY, CDR2 FYNNEI, per germline. CDR3: CASKLQGGSEKLFF. CDR3 DNA: TGTGCCAGCAAACTACAGGGCGGGAGTGAAAAACTGTTTTTT. Looking up the rest from reference TRBV2 and TRBJ1-4 gives the full variable domain: EPEVTQTPSHQVTQMGQEVILRCVPISNHLYFYWYRQILGQKVEFLVSFYNNEISEKSEIFDDQFSVERPDGSNFTLKIRSTKLEDSAMYFCASKLQGGSEKLFFGSGTQLSVL.

The gene calls are TRBV19 and TRBJ1-5; possible D gene TRBD1, 6 bases. The CDR3 extends over 13 amino acids. Germline V gene sequence: CDR1 LNHDA, CDR2 SQIVND (reference sequence). V was cut by 4 bases and J by 5 bases, with 9 bases left in between. CDR3 bases: TGTGCCAGTAGTAGACAGGTAGATCAGCCCCAGCATTTT. Residues: CASSRQVDQPQHF.

To note about this clone: Other DNA sequences of this sample code for an identical CDR3. The CDR3 DNA follows: TGTGCCTGGAGTGGGGGACTAGCGGGAAACTCCTACAATGAGCAGTTCTTC. Its translation is CAWSGGLAGNSYNEQFF. The gene calls are TRBV30 and TRBJ2-1; 13 bases line up with TRBD2. J was trimmed by 0 bases and V by 1 base; bases with no gene match: 3. Per the germline V gene, CDR1 is GTSNPN and CDR2 is SVGIG (reference sequence). The CDR3 spans 17 residues.

The count of this clone is one. V and J are TRBV10-2 and TRBJ2-3, with D unresolved. The germline V gene encodes CDR1 WSHSY and CDR2 SAAADI. V shed 1 base and J shed 0 bases, with 11 bases lying between them. This CDR3 region has 16 residues. CDR3 loop: CASSELSGVSTDTQYF. In nucleotides, the CDR3 is TGCGCCAGCAGTGAGTTATCCGGCGTCAGCACAGATACGCAGTATTTT.

About this clone: The junction departs from the called germline gene at one end, perhaps through a read error. The chain combines TRBV7-8 with TRBJ2-2; no reliable D call. The CDR3 has 13 residues. Germline V gene lookup returns CDR1 SGHVS and CDR2 FQNEAQ. CDR3 amino acids: CASSRGYTGELFF. The CDR3 DNA reads as TGTGCCAGCTCGAGAGGTTACACTGGGGAGCTGTTTTTT.

This chain connects TRBV5-1 to TRBJ2-5, with D tentatively TRBD1 (6 bases). Trimming took 4 bases from V and 5 from J, leaving 12 bases between them. Germline lookup yields CDR1 SGHRS and CDR2 YFSETQ. There are 13 residues in the CDR3. The CDR3 sequence: CASSPGVLETQYF. DNA for the CDR3: TGCGCCAGCAGCCCAGGGGTGTTGGAGACCCAGTACTTC.

The rearrangement uses TRBV7-2 and TRBJ2-2; D ambiguous. The CDR3 is made up of 14 amino acids. Trimming took off 4 bases at V and 8 bases at J, with 14 bases between the two ends. Germline values: CDR1 SGHTA, CDR2 FQGNSA. The CDR3 nucleotides read TGTGCCAGCAGCTACCGGATGCTCGGGGGGGAGCTGTTTTTT. It translates to CASSYRMLGGELFF.

The chain uses TRBV7-2 and TRBJ2-5, with D possibly being TRBD2 (5 bases). Trimming took 7 bases from V and 5 from J, leaving 17 bases between them. This CDR3 has 14 residues. Germline V gene lookup returns CDR1 SGHTA and CDR2 FQGNSA. CDR3 in amino acids: CASIPAGGEETQYF. Written as DNA, the CDR3 is TGTGCCAGCATCCCGGCGGGTGGGGAGGAGACCCAGTACTTC.

The genes are TRBV28 and TRBJ2-3; D is possibly TRBD2 (6 bases). V lost 2 bases to trimming and J lost 0 bases, with 15 bases between them. Per germline, CDR1 MDHEN and CDR2 SYDVKM. The CDR3 has 17 amino acids. This chain's CDR3 is CASSLVVAGRSTDTQYF. The CDR3 DNA is TGTGCCAGCAGTTTAGTGGTTGCGGGGAGAAGCACAGATACGCAGTATTTT.

This chain connects TRBV19 to TRBJ2-1, with TRBD1 identical over 9 bases. V shed 3 bases, J shed 9 bases, and the junction held 3 bases outside the gene matches. Germline values: CDR1 LNHDA, CDR2 SQIVND (reference sequence). The CDR3 runs 13 residues. CDR3 region: CASSMGTGFEQFF. CDR3 in DNA: TGTGCCAGTAGTATGGGGACAGGGTTTGAGCAGTTCTTC. Together with reference TRBV19 and TRBJ2-1, the CDR3 gives the full variable domain: DGGITQSPKYLFRKEGQNVTLSCEQNLNHDAMYWYRQDPGQGLRLIYYSQIVNDFQKGDIAEGYSVSREKKESFPLTVTSAQKNPTAFYLCASSMGTGFEQFFGPGTRLTVL.

The rearrangement joins TRBV10-2 to TRBJ2-7, with 11 bases lining up with TRBD2. Germline CDR1 and CDR2: WSHSY and SAAADI. V dropped 8 bases and J dropped 1; count of bases not matched to a gene: 7. CDR3 size: 15 residues. CDR3 DNA sequence: TGCGCCAGCTTCGCCGGGACTAGCGGTTCCTACGAGCAGTACTTC. Amino acids: CASFAGTSGSYEQYF.

In DNA form, the CDR3 reads TGTGCCAGCAGTGATGGCGGGAGAAGTATAAATGAGCAGTTCTTC. Protein sequence: CASSDGGRSINEQFF. The genes are TRBV2 and TRBJ2-1; 7 nucleotides line up with TRBD2. CDR3 length equals 15 residues. Per germline, CDR1 SNHLY and CDR2 FYNNEI. The ends lost 3 bases at V and 7 bases at J; junction bases unmatched: 9.

This clone occurred many times. Other DNA sequences from this sample encode an identical CDR3 as well. The V call is TRBV2, the J call TRBJ1-5, with 7 bases identical to TRBD1. This CDR3 region has 14 residues. Trimming took 6 bases from V and 2 from J; bases not matched to a gene: 4. Germline lookup yields CDR1 SNHLY and CDR2 FYNNEI. The CDR3 nucleotides are TGTGCCAGCAGACTCACAGGGGGCAATCAGCCCCAGCATTTT. This codes for CASRLTGGNQPQHF.

V and J are TRBV18 and TRBJ2-3; D unresolved. Trimming left V 4 bases short and J 1 base short, with 12 bases between. This CDR3 region has 15 residues. Germline V lookup: CDR1 KGHSH, CDR2 LQKENI. CDR3 nucleotides: TGTGCCAGCTCACAGGGCAGCGAGGGCACAGATACGCAGTATTTT. The encoded protein is CASSQGSEGTDTQYF.

V and J are TRBV4-3 and TRBJ1-4; D is possibly TRBD1 (6 bases). The CDR3 has 17 amino acids. Trimming stripped 4 bases from V and 3 bases from J, with 18 bases between. Germline lookup yields CDR1 LGHNA and CDR2 YSLEER. CDR3 region: CASSRMNGQNSNEKLFF. The DNA of the CDR3 is TGCGCCAGCAGCCGAATGAACGGACAGAACTCTAATGAAAAACTGTTTTTT.

As concerns this clone: This clone may be a read error of a much larger clone one base away. Other nucleotide sequences in the sample specify the same CDR3. The rearrangement uses TRBV27 and TRBJ1-4; TRBD1 matches 11 bases. Germline V gene data show CDR1 as MNHEY and CDR2 as SMNVEV (reference sequence). Trimming removed 8 bases from V and 8 bases from J; junction bases left unmatched: 4. CDR3 length equals 13 residues. The CDR3 nucleotides read TGTGCCAGCGGGACAGGGGGAATCGAAAAACTGTTTTTT. Its protein is CASGTGGIEKLFF.

The chain uses TRBV6-1 and TRBJ1-2, with a possible D match to TRBD1 (6 bases). Trimming stripped 3 bases from V and 8 bases from J, with 19 bases between. CDR1 MNHNS and CDR2 SASEGT come from the germline V gene. This CDR3 has 15 residues. CDR3 bases: TGTGCCAGCAGTGATCCGGGGCGGGGGGCAGACGGCTACACCTTC. This codes for CASSDPGRGADGYTF.

V is TRBV2 and J is TRBJ2-3; 7 bases are a match to TRBD2. There are 15 residues in the CDR3. The germline CDR1 and CDR2 sequences are SNHLY and FYNNEI. J gave up 4 bases and V 5 bases, and 9 bases lay outside the gene matches. The CDR3 DNA sequence: TGTGCCAGCAGTAGGCGGGAGATGGGGGCAGATACGCAGTATTTT. It encodes CASSRREMGADTQYF.

The genes are TRBV7-9 and TRBJ2-4; no clear D. The CDR3 contains 14 residues. V lost 5 bases and J 0 bases, leaving 8 bases between the germline ends. Germline V gene sequence: CDR1 SEHNR, CDR2 FQNEAQ (reference sequence). For the CDR3, the DNA is TGTGCCAGCAGCCCTAAACTAGCCAAAAACATTCAGTACTTC. Amino acids: CASSPKLAKNIQYF. Together with reference TRBV7-9 and TRBJ2-4, the CDR3 gives the full variable domain: DTGVSQNPRHKITKRGQNVTFRCDPISEHNRLYWYRQTLGQGPEFLTYFQNEAQLEKSRLLSDRFSAERPKGSFSTLEIQRTEQGDSAMYLCASSPKLAKNIQYFGAGTRLSVL.

The chain links TRBV7-9 to TRBJ1-2; D gene uncertain. The germline V gene has CDR1 SEHNR and CDR2 FQNEAQ (reference sequence). This CDR3 has 14 residues. Between the trimmed V and J ends, which lost 3 bases and 4 bases, there was a span of 12 bases. CDR3 protein: CASSFLVGSYGYTF. In DNA, the CDR3 is TGTGCCAGCAGCTTTTTGGTAGGAAGCTATGGCTACACCTTC.

The rearrangement uses TRBV30 and TRBJ2-7; 12 bases are shared with TRBD2. This CDR3 comprises 15 residues. V was clipped by 4 bases and J by 6 bases; unmatched bases: 10. Germline-derived CDR1 and CDR2 are GTSNPN and SVGIG (reference sequence). CDR3 nucleotide sequence: TGTGCCTGGAAACTAGCGGGAGGCCGCTACTCCGAGCAGTACTTC. Protein product: CAWKLAGGRYSEQYF.

V gene TRBV7-2 combines with J gene TRBJ2-5; D gene uncertain. CDR1 and CDR2 from the germline V gene are SGHTA and FQGNSA. CDR3 length equals 13 residues. V was clipped by 4 bases and J by 5 bases, with 11 bases between them. CDR3 loop: CASSSGFVETQYF. In DNA form, the CDR3 reads TGTGCCAGCAGCTCTGGGTTCGTGGAGACCCAGTACTTC.

This clone turned up a few times. The chain carries TRBV25-1 and TRBJ1-1; the D is unclear. This CDR3 has 13 amino acids. CDR1 and CDR2 from the germline V gene are MGHDK and SYGVNS. V lost 1 base to trimming and J lost 5 bases, with 8 bases between them. The chain's CDR3 is CASSELAVTEAFF. In DNA, the CDR3 is TGTGCCAGCAGTGAATTGGCGGTAACTGAAGCTTTCTTT.

Remarks on this clone: Mismatch with germline at one junction end may stem from a read error. The chain carries TRBV15 and TRBJ1-2, with a weak D call TRBD1 (5 bases). There are 13 residues in the CDR3. Germline CDR1 is LNHNV and CDR2 is YYDKDF (reference sequence). The CDR3 is CATSPPGRYGHTF. The CDR3 coding sequence is TGTGCCACCAGTCCTCCGGGACGTTATGGCCACACCTTC. The full variable domain, in which reference TRBV15 and TRBJ1-2 provide the parts outside the CDR3, is DAMVIQNPRYQVTQFGKPVTLSCSQTLNHNVMYWYQQKSSQAPKLLFHYYDKDFNNEADTPDNFQSRRPNTSFCFLDIRSPGLGDTAMYLCATSPPGRYGHTFGSGTRLTVV.

The J gene is TRBJ1-4, the V gene TRBV14; D might be TRBD1 (6 bases). V gave up 5 bases and J gave up 3 bases, with 13 bases separating them. The CDR3 runs 15 residues. The germline V gene encodes CDR1 SGHDN and CDR2 FVKESK. The chain's CDR3 is CASSTGGHSNEKLFF. CDR3 nucleotide sequence: TGTGCCAGCAGCACTGGGGGACATTCTAATGAAAAACTGTTTTTT.